These 21 T cell receptor beta chains originate from one sample sequenced in a study of blood T cell repertoires in COVID-19. Sequencing used immunoSEQ multiplex PCR; TCRdb keeps in-frame clones, though not all of them. The table records approximately 180,000 clones, about 79% of them present only once. Material: PBMCs or T cells enriched from blood (not recorded which). The receptors were sampled from a man aged 45-60 years who had recovered from COVID-19.

The V and J genes are TRBV29-1 and TRBJ1-2, with TRBD1 identical over 7 bases. V shed 0 bases and J 4 bases; nucleotides not matched to a gene: 5. The CDR3 loop spans 14 amino acids. Germline assignment: CDR1 SQVTM and CDR2 ANQGSEA. CDR3 in amino acids: CSVEEGRGLYGYTF. As DNA, the CDR3 is TGCAGCGTTGAAGAAGGTAGGGGGCTCTATGGCTACACCTTC. Variable domain in full (rest from reference TRBV29-1 and TRBJ1-2): SAVISQKPSRDICQRGTSLTIQCQVDSQVTMMFWYRQQPGQSLTLIATANQGSEATYESGFVIDKFPISRPNLTFSTLTVSNMSPEDSSIYLCSVEEGRGLYGYTFGSGTRLTVV.

The V call is TRBV5-1, the J call TRBJ1-6, with 8 nucleotides matching TRBD1. Germline V gene data show CDR1 as SGHRS and CDR2 as YFSETQ. V dropped 0 bases and J dropped 10; count of bases not matched to a gene: 3. CDR3 size: 14 residues. CDR3 amino acids: CASSLEQGDSPLHF. In DNA form, the CDR3 reads TGCGCCAGCAGCTTGGAACAGGGGGACTCACCCCTCCACTTT.

The chain couples TRBV11-2 to TRBJ2-7; D is unclear. V shed 5 bases and J shed 3 bases, with 5 bases lying between them. Germline V gene data show CDR1 as SGHAT and CDR2 as FQNNGV. There are 11 residues in the CDR3. The CDR3: CASSPGYEQYF. CDR3 nucleotides: TGTGCCAGCAGCCCGGGCTACGAGCAGTACTTC.

The sample holds a few counts of this clone. J is TRBJ1-2 and V is TRBV7-3; unclear D gene. The CDR3 runs 15 residues. The V and J ends lost 1 base and 4 bases respectively, with 13 bases between them. Germline-derived CDR1 and CDR2 are SGHTA and FQGTGA. CDR3 in DNA: TGTGCCAGCAGCTTAAACGGCGGGTCCGGCTATGGCTACACCTTC. This translates into CASSLNGGSGYGYTF.

This clone has a single count. The rearrangement joins TRBV3-1 (or the pseudogene TRBV3-2) to TRBJ2-3; the D gene is possibly TRBD2 (6 bases). CDR3 length: 15 residues. CDR1 LGHDT and CDR2 YNNKEL come from the germline V gene (reference sequence). The V end was cut by 2 bases, the J end by 3 bases, with 12 bases between. The CDR3 reads CASSQRWRGTDTQYF. Written as DNA, the CDR3 is TGTGCCAGCAGCCAAAGGTGGCGGGGAACAGATACGCAGTATTTT.

This clone was seen just once. The J gene is TRBJ1-1, the V gene TRBV5-1, with D perhaps matching TRBD1 (6 bases). Germline assignment: CDR1 SGHRS and CDR2 YFSETQ. The CDR3 runs to 14 residues. V was trimmed by 5 bases and J by 3 bases, leaving 14 bases between them. CDR3 loop: CASRSSGADTEAFF. DNA of the CDR3: TGCGCCAGCAGATCGTCAGGGGCAGACACTGAAGCTTTCTTT.

The chain links TRBV7-9 to TRBJ1-1; a weak D match, TRBD1 (5 bases). The CDR3 is made up of 15 amino acids. Germline V gene sequence: CDR1 SEHNR, CDR2 FQNEAQ (reference sequence). Trimming shortened V by 1 base and J by 5 bases, and 14 bases separated the two germline ends. CDR3 sequence (DNA): TGTGCCAGCAGCTTAGATCTAGGGGATGGGACTGAAGCTTTCTTT. As protein: CASSLDLGDGTEAFF.

V is TRBV19 and J is TRBJ1-1, with 9 nucleotides matching TRBD1. The CDR3 consists of 18 residues. V lost 4 bases to trimming and J lost 4 bases; unmatched junction nucleotides: 16. Germline V CDR1 and CDR2: LNHDA, SQIVND (reference sequence). In DNA form, the CDR3 reads TGTGCCAGTAGTAATTCCGGGACAGGGAATCGACTGGGCACTGAAGCTTTCTTT. Translation gives CASSNSGTGNRLGTEAFF.

The V gene is TRBV30, the J gene TRBJ1-5, with TRBD1 as a possible D gene (6 bases). Trimming took off 5 bases at V and 7 bases at J, with 15 bases between the two ends. The germline gives CDR1 GTSNPN, CDR2 SVGIG (reference sequence). The CDR3 runs 13 residues. The CDR3 DNA follows: TGTGCCTGGGAACTGGGGGCCGGGCAGCCCCAGCATTTT. Its protein is CAWELGAGQPQHF.

Remarks on this clone: At one end, the junction sequence differs from germline, possibly due to a read error. The J gene is TRBJ2-1, the V gene TRBV7-7; TRBD1 aligns across 7 bases. Germline CDR1 is SSHAT and CDR2 is FNYEAQ (reference sequence). This CDR3 spans 17 amino acids. DNA of the CDR3: TGTGCTAGCAGCTTAGAGGGGCCAGGGGGTTACTACAATGAGCAGTTCTTC. Translated: CASSLEGPGGYYNEQFF.

The V call is TRBV30, the J call TRBJ1-3; D not certain. There are 13 residues in the CDR3. Trimming took off 5 bases at V and 4 bases at J, with 12 bases between the two ends. In germline, CDR1 is GTSNPN, CDR2 SVGIG (reference sequence). This chain's CDR3 is CAWGASAGNTIYF. CDR3 in DNA: TGTGCCTGGGGAGCTTCTGCGGGAAACACCATATATTTT.

This chain connects TRBV7-9 to TRBJ2-1, with 9 nucleotides matching TRBD2. Trimming at V came to 5 bases and at J to 7 bases, leaving 9 bases not matched to a gene. Germline values: CDR1 SEHNR, CDR2 FQNEAQ (reference sequence). The CDR3 totals 15 residues. CDR3 coding DNA: TGTGCCAGCAGCCCTCAGGCGGCGGGAGGGAATGAGCAGTTCTTC. This sequence encodes CASSPQAAGGNEQFF.

The chain employs TRBV3-1 (or the pseudogene TRBV3-2) and TRBJ1-6; maybe TRBD1 (5 bases). The V end was cut by 3 bases, the J end by 14 bases, with 14 bases between. The germline V gene encodes CDR1 LGHDT and CDR2 YNNKEL (reference sequence). The CDR3 totals 13 residues. The DNA for the CDR3 is TGTGCCAGCAGCCAGGGAGGGGATATGACCCTCCACTTT. This sequence encodes CASSQGGDMTLHF.

This chain connects TRBV9 to TRBJ2-5; 7 nucleotides agree with TRBD1. V was clipped by 3 bases and J by 0 bases; unmatched bases: 5. This CDR3 region has 15 residues. The germline V gene has CDR1 SGDLS and CDR2 YYNGEE. The CDR3 reads CASSAPGQNQETQYF. CDR3 DNA: TGTGCCAGCAGCGCCCCGGGACAGAACCAAGAGACCCAGTACTTC.

This clone was detected ten times or more. This chain links TRBV19 with TRBJ1-1, with TRBD1 as a possible D gene (5 bases). CDR1 is LNHDA, CDR2 SQIVND, per germline (reference sequence). The ends were cut back, 0 bases at V and 5 bases at J, with 16 bases in the middle. This CDR3 has 16 residues. This chain's CDR3 is CASSIDRGGLMTEAFF. The DNA for the CDR3 is TGTGCCAGTAGTATAGATCGGGGGGGATTAATGACTGAAGCTTTCTTT.

The chain joins TRBV18 to TRBJ1-1; a possible D gene is TRBD1 (6 bases). Germline V gene data show CDR1 as KGHSH and CDR2 as LQKENI. V dropped 3 bases and J dropped 1 base, with 9 bases sitting between them. This CDR3 is built from 14 residues. CDR3 sequence: CASSPTGTNTEAFF. The CDR3 region has the DNA TGTGCCAGCTCACCGACAGGTACGAACACTGAAGCTTTCTTT.

The V call is TRBV19, the J call TRBJ1-2; a possible D gene is TRBD1 (5 bases). The germline V gene encodes CDR1 LNHDA and CDR2 SQIVND (reference sequence). Deletions cut 6 bases from V and 2 bases from J, with 13 bases between. This CDR3 comprises 14 residues. The CDR3: CASSGGTENYGYTF. The CDR3 region has the DNA TGTGCCAGTAGCGGCGGGACCGAGAACTATGGCTACACCTTC. Filled out from reference TRBV19 and TRBJ1-2, the complete variable domain reads DGGITQSPKYLFRKEGQNVTLSCEQNLNHDAMYWYRQDPGQGLRLIYYSQIVNDFQKGDIAEGYSVSREKKESFPLTVTSAQKNPTAFYLCASSGGTENYGYTFGSGTRLTVV.

This clone was picked up one time. This chain connects TRBV5-1 to TRBJ1-3; unclear D gene. CDR1 SGHRS and CDR2 YFSETQ come from the germline V gene. The CDR3 spans 14 residues. Trimming cost V 0 bases and J 0 bases, with 4 bases left between them. The CDR3: CASSLGASGNTIYF. CDR3 nucleotide sequence: TGCGCCAGCAGCTTGGGGGCCTCTGGAAACACCATATATTTT.

The rearrangement links TRBV18 to TRBJ1-1; 7 bases fit TRBD1. V lost 0 bases to trimming and J lost 5 bases; unmatched junction nucleotides: 6. Germline CDR1 is KGHSH and CDR2 is LQKENI. The CDR3 is 15 residues long. The DNA for the CDR3 is TGTGCCAGCTCACCACCCGTCTACAGGGGAACTGAAGCTTTCTTT. Encoded protein: CASSPPVYRGTEAFF.

This chain links TRBV5-1 with TRBJ1-3, with a possible D match to TRBD1 (5 bases). V lost 5 bases to trimming and J lost 0 bases, with 9 bases between them. CDR1 and CDR2 from the germline V gene are SGHRS and YFSETQ. CDR3 size: 14 residues. CDR3 DNA sequence: TGCGCCAGCAGACCGGGGGACTCTGGAAACACCATATATTTT. Translated, it gives CASRPGDSGNTIYF. Filled out from reference TRBV5-1 and TRBJ1-3, the complete variable domain reads KAGVTQTPRYLIKTRGQQVTLSCSPISGHRSVSWYQQTPGQGLQFLFEYFSETQRNKGNFPGRFSGRQFSNSRSEMNVSTLELGDSALYLCASRPGDSGNTIYFGEGSWLTVV.

The genes are TRBV11-2 and TRBJ1-2; possibly TRBD1 for D (6 bases). CDR3 length equals 16 residues. Trimming pared 7 bases from V and 5 bases from J, leaving 23 bases between. Germline CDR1 and CDR2: SGHAT and FQNNGV. The CDR3 is CASIGGRRLASYGYTF. The CDR3 DNA reads TGTGCCAGCATCGGGGGGCGACGCCTGGCTTCTTATGGCTACACCTTC.